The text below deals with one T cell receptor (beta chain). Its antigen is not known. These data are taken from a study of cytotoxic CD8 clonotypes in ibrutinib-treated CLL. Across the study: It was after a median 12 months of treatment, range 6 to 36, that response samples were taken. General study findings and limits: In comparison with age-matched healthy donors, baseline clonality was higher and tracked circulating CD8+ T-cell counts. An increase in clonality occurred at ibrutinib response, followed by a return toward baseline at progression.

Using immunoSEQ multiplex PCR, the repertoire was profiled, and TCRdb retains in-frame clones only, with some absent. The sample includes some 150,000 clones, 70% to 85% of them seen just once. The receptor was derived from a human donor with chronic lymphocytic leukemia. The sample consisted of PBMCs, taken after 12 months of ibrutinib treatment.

The chain's CDR3 is CASSPDGEEEKLFF. The CDR3 DNA follows: TGTGCCAGCAGCCCCGACGGGGAGGAGGAAAAACTGTTTTTT. This chain uses TRBV5-6 with TRBJ1-4; D unclear. This CDR3 is 14 amino acids long. CDR1 SGHDT and CDR2 YYEEEE come from the germline V gene. With 4 bases removed from V and 8 bases from J, the gap between germline ends came to 15 bases.